This is a list of T cell receptor beta chains from one sample in a study of blood T cell repertoires in COVID-19. This table comes from immunoSEQ multiplex PCR, and its TCRdb copy is limited to in-frame clones, with some not included. Of over 45,000 clones in the sample, just over 85% were seen once. Sample: peripheral blood. These receptors all come from a woman of 80 years or more with acute or convalescent COVID-19. Each CDR3 is given with its conserved first and last residue. A D gene is named only where the DNA matches it firmly. A clone size is listed for some rows: how often the clone was seen (once, few, many), or a class if it is expanded.

TRBD1,.,TRBV19,TRBJ1-2,CASSIDTGQIYGYTF,TGTGCCAGTAGTATAGATACGGGACAGATTTATGGCTACACCTTC
TRBD1,.,TRBV6-2/TRBV6-3,TRBJ1-5,CASSYEGGQGYWSNQPQHF,TGTGCCAGCAGTTACGAAGGGGGACAGGGATATTGGAGCAATCAGCCCCAGCATTTT
TRBD1,.,TRBV7-6,TRBJ1-2,CASSLDDRGYGYTF,TGTGCCAGCAGCTTGGATGACAGGGGCTATGGCTACACCTTC
TRBD1,once,TRBV6-5,TRBJ1-5,CASSYSQGGQPQHF,TGTGCCAGCAGTTACTCACAGGGGGGTCAGCCCCAGCATTTT
TRBD1,.,TRBV13,TRBJ1-5,CASSLGGQGLFGNQPQHF,TGTGCCAGCAGCTTAGGGGGACAGGGTCTTTTTGGCAATCAGCCCCAGCATTTT
TRBD1,.,TRBV5-4,TRBJ1-2,CASSLARQGNYGYTF,TGTGCCAGCAGCTTGGCTCGACAGGGAAACTATGGCTACACCTTC
TRBD1,.,TRBV7-2,TRBJ1-3,CASSSRDRVANTIYF,TGTGCCAGCAGCTCCCGGGACAGGGTAGCAAACACCATATATTTT
.,.,TRBV6-1,TRBJ2-7,CASSEGGRVEQYF,TGTGCCAGCAGTGAAGGGGGCAGGGTCGAGCAGTACTTC
TRBD1,few,TRBV27,TRBJ1-2,CASSTLPPGTDYGYTF,TGTGCCAGCAGCACTCTCCCACCGGGGACAGACTATGGCTACACCTTC
TRBD1,.,TRBV5-1,TRBJ2-2,CASSSRGPGTGELFF,TGCGCCAGCAGCTCCAGGGGGCCGGGCACCGGGGAGCTGTTTTTT
.,.,TRBV18,TRBJ1-2,CASSPDRSYGYTF,TGTGCCAGCTCACCTGACAGGAGCTATGGCTACACCTTC
.,.,TRBV7-9,TRBJ2-1,CASSLGDSGYNEQFF,TGTGCCAGCAGCTTAGGGGACTCTGGCTACAATGAGCAGTTCTTC
TRBD2,few,TRBV19,TRBJ2-1,CASASGGAIPYNEQFF,TGTGCCAGTGCTAGCGGGGGGGCTATCCCCTACAATGAGCAGTTCTTC
.,.,TRBV10-3,TRBJ1-1,CAVTGTDSMNTEAFF,TGTGCCGTGACCGGGACGGACAGTATGAACACTGAAGCTTTCTTT
TRBD1,.,TRBV5-5,TRBJ2-7,CASSFTGDPYEQYF,TGTGCCAGCAGCTTTACAGGGGATCCCTACGAGCAGTACTTC
TRBD1,few,TRBV5-4,TRBJ1-5,CATGTGGDSNQPQHF,TGTGCCACCGGGACAGGGGGGGATAGCAATCAGCCCCAGCATTTT
.,.,TRBV27,TRBJ2-2,CASSLSGQRTGELFF,TGTGCCAGCAGTTTGTCAGGGCAGAGGACCGGGGAGCTGTTTTTT
.,.,TRBV5-6,TRBJ2-7,CASLGGGTSSREQYF,TGTGCCAGCCTGGGGGGGGGCACCTCTTCTCGGGAGCAGTACTTC
.,.,TRBV5-4,TRBJ1-1,CASTPDSLNTEAFF,TGTGCCAGCACCCCGGACAGCTTGAACACTGAAGCTTTCTTT
TRBD1,.,TRBV2,TRBJ1-2,CASRVTGGAEGYTF,TGTGCCAGCAGGGTTACAGGGGGCGCGGAAGGCTACACCTTC
.,.,TRBV5-8,TRBJ2-1,CASSLGDSSYNEQFF,TGTGCCAGCAGCTTGGGTGACAGCTCCTACAATGAGCAGTTCTTC
.,.,TRBV6-4,TRBJ2-3,CASSEGYTDAQYF,TGTGCCAGCAGTGAGGGCTACACAGATGCGCAGTATTTT
.,.,TRBV6-5,TRBJ1-3,CASRVSVSGNTIYF,TGTGCCAGCAGGGTCTCGGTCTCTGGAAACACCATATATTTT
.,.,TRBV7-6,TRBJ1-4,CASSLATTNEKLFF,TGTGCCAGCAGCTTAGCCACAACTAATGAAAAACTGTTTTTT
.,once,TRBV7-9,TRBJ1-5,CASSLGEQGPQHF,TGTGCCAGCAGCTTAGGTGAGCAGGGGCCCCAGCATTTT
TRBD1,.,TRBV2,TRBJ2-7,CASRGTGRYEQYF,TGTGCCAGCAGAGGGACAGGGAGATACGAGCAGTACTTC